This TCR beta chain originates from a study of a mutant IDH1 vaccine in newly diagnosed glioma. Germline CDR1 is PRHDT and CDR2 is FYEKMQ (reference sequence). The CDR3 length is 15 residues. The V and J ends lost 5 bases and 9 bases respectively, with 22 bases between them. Sequencing used immunoSEQ multiplex PCR; TCRdb keeps in-frame clones, though not all of them. Of some 50,000 clones listed, around 92% are singletons. Time point denoted: week 35, safety follow-up. With topical imiquimod, each dose of the vaccine consisted of 300 ug of mutant IDH1 20-mer peptide. About this clone: The target antigen is unknown.

The V gene is TRBV13, the J gene TRBJ1-2; tentatively, D is TRBD1 (5 bases). The TCR was taken from a man in his forties or fifties with glioma. The input for sequencing was PBMCs, taken from a glioma patient whose treatment included an IDH1 peptide vaccine. For the CDR3, the DNA is TGTGCCAGCAGCGATGGAAGGCGCCGGGACCAAAGCTACACCTTC. Translating gives CASSDGRRRDQSYTF.